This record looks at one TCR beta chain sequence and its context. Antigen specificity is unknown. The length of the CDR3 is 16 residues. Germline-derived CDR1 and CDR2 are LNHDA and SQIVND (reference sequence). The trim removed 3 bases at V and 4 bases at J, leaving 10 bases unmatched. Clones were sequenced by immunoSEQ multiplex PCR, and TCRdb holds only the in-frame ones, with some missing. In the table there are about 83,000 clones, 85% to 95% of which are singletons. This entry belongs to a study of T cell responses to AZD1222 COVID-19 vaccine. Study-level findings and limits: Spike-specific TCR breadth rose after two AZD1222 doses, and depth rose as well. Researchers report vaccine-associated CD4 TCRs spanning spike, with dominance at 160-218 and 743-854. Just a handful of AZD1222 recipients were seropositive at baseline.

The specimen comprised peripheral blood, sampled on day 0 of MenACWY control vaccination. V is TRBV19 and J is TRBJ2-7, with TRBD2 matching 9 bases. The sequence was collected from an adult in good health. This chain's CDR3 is CASSIDIAGVGYEQYF. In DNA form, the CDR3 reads TGTGCCAGTAGTATCGACATAGCGGGAGTAGGGTACGAGCAGTACTTC. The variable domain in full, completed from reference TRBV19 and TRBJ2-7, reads DGGITQSPKYLFRKEGQNVTLSCEQNLNHDAMYWYRQDPGQGLRLIYYSQIVNDFQKGDIAEGYSVSREKKESFPLTVTSAQKNPTAFYLCASSIDIAGVGYEQYFGPGTRLTVT.